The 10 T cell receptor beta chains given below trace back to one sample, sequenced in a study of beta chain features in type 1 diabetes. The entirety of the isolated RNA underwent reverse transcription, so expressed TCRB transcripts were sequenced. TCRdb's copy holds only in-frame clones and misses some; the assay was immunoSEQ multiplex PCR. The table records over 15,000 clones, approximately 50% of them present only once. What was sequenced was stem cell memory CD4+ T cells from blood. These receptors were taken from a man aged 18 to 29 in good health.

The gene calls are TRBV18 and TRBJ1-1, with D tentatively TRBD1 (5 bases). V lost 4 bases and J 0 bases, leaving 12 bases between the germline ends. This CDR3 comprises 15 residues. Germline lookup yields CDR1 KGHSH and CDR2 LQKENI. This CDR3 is CASSLDGGMNTEAFF. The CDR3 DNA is TGTGCCAGCTCACTGGACGGGGGGATGAACACTGAAGCTTTCTTT.

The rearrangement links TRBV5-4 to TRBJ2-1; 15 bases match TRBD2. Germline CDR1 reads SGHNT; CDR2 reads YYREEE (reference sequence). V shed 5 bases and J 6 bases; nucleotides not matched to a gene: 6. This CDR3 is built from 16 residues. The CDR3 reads CASSPPGLAGGNEQFF. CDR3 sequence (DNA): TGTGCCAGCAGTCCTCCGGGACTAGCGGGAGGCAATGAGCAGTTCTTC.

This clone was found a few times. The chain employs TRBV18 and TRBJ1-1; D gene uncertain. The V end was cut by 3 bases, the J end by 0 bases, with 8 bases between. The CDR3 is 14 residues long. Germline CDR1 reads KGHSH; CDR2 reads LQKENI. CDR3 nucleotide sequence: TGTGCCAGCTCACCCGGACTGATGAACACTGAAGCTTTCTTT. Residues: CASSPGLMNTEAFF.

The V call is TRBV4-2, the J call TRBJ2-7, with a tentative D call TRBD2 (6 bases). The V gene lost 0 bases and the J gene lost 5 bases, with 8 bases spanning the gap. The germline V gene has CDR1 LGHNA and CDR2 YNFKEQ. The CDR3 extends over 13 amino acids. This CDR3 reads CASSQESGDEQYF. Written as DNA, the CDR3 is TGTGCCAGCAGCCAAGAGTCGGGGGACGAGCAGTACTTC.

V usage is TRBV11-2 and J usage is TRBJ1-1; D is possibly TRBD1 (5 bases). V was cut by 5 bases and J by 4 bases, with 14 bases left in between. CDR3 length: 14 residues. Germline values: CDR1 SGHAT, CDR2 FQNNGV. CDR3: CASSPDWGGTEAFF. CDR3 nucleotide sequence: TGTGCCAGCAGCCCCGACTGGGGGGGCACTGAAGCTTTCTTT. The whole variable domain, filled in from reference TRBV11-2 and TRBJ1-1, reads EAGVAQSPRYKIIEKRQSVAFWCNPISGHATLYWYQQILGQGPKLLIQFQNNGVVDDSQLPKDRFSAERLKGVDSTLKIQPAKLEDSAVYLCASSPDWGGTEAFFGQGTRLTVV.

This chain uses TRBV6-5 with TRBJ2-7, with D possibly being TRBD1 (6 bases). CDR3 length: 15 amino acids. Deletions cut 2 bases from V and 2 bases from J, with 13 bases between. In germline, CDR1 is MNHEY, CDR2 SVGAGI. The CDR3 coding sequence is TGTGCCAGCAGTTACGAGGGACACGAAACCTACGAGCAGTACTTC. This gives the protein CASSYEGHETYEQYF.

DNA for the CDR3: TGTGCCAGCAGCCAAGATATTTGGGGGGGTCGGAGCACTGAAGCTTTCTTT. It yields the protein CASSQDIWGGRSTEAFF. The rearrangement links TRBV14 to TRBJ1-1; D may be TRBD1 (5 bases). V was trimmed by 0 bases and J by 4 bases, leaving 18 bases between them. The CDR3 runs to 17 residues. Germline V gives CDR1 SGHDN, CDR2 FVKESK.

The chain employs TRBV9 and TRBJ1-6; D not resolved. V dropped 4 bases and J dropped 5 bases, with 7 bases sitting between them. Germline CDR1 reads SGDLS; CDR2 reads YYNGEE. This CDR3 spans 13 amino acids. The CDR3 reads CASSFEDNSPLHF. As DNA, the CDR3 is TGTGCCAGCAGCTTCGAGGATAATTCACCCCTCCACTTT.

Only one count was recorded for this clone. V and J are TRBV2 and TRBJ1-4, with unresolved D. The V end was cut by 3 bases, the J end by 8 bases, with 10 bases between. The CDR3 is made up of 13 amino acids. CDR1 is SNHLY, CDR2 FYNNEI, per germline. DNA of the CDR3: TGTGCCAGCAGTGAGGAGTTGCGGGAAAAACTGTTTTTT. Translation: CASSEELREKLFF.

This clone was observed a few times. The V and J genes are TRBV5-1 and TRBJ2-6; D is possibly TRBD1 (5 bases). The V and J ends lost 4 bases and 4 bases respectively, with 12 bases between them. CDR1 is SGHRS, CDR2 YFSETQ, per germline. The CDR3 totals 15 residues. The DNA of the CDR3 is TGCGCCAGCAGCCCGGTACAGGCCGGGGCCAACGTCCTGACTTTC. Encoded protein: CASSPVQAGANVLTF.